The rows below give T cell receptor beta chains drawn from one sample of a study of T cells in Graves' hyperthyroidism and ophthalmopathy. TCRdb reprocessed the multiplex PCR reads with MiXCR, giving one entry per CDR3 protein. This repertoire shows around 600,000 distinct CDR3 sequences, roughly 15% found once; its top ten account for roughly 3.5%. Sequenced sample: blood. These TCRs come from a woman aged 40 to 49 with Graves' ophthalmopathy. Both conserved end residues are part of each CDR3. A D gene is named only where the DNA matches it firmly. Rows may omit the clone size; those that give it use once, few, many or a size class.

>NA|TRBD2|TRBJ2-2|TRBV12-5
TGTGCTAGTGGTTCGAGCCCCGGGACTACAGAAGCCACCGGGGAGCTGTTTTTT
CASGSSPGTTEATGELFF
>many|NA|TRBJ2-6|TRBV6-6
TGTGCCAGCAGTTACGGAGGTAACAGGGCAAACTCTGGGGCCAACGTCCTGACTTTC
CASSYGGNRANSGANVLTF
>NA|TRBD1|TRBJ2-6|TRBV12-3/TRBV12-4
TGTGCCAGCGCAAACGGACAGGGTTACTCTGGGGCCAACGTCCTGACTTTC
CASANGQGYSGANVLTF
>NA|NA|TRBJ1-4|TRBV10-3
TGTGCCACGCAGGCGGGAACAGCAACTAATGAAAAACTGTTTTTT
CATQAGTATNEKLFF
>few|TRBD1|TRBJ2-5|TRBV5-1
TGCGCCAGCAGCTTCGGACAGGCCCAAGAGACCCAGTACTTC
CASSFGQAQETQYF
>NA|TRBD1|TRBJ1-2|TRBV30
TGTGCCTGGAGGCGTCTGGGACAGACCTATGGCTACACCTTC
CAWRRLGQTYGYTF
>few|NA|TRBJ1-6|TRBV14
TGTGCCAGCAGCCAATCAGGGGATTCACCCCTCCACTTT
CASSQSGDSPLHF
>NA|TRBD1|TRBJ2-7|TRBV28
TGTGCCAGCGAACCGGGACAGGGGGCCCACGAGCAGTACTTC
CASEPGQGAHEQYF
>NA|TRBD1|TRBJ1-6|TRBV5-1
TGCGCCAGCAGCACGGGACAGTATAATTCACCCCTCCACTTT
CASSTGQYNSPLHF
>NA|TRBD1|TRBJ1-2|TRBV28
TGTGCCAGCAGTTTATTGCCCCAGACAGGGGCAAGCTATGGCTACACCTTC
CASSLLPQTGASYGYTF
>many|TRBD2|TRBJ2-3|TRBV28
TGTGCCAGCAGTCCCGGGAGGGGCCTAAGCACAGATACGCAGTATTTT
CASSPGRGLSTDTQYF
>many|TRBD2|TRBJ2-3|TRBV5-1
TGCGCCAGCAGCTTGCGTGGCCCGACTAGCGGATATACGCAGTATTTT
CASSLRGPTSGYTQYF
>few|TRBD2|TRBJ2-1|TRBV12-5
TGTGCTAGTGGTTTGGAGGGACTAGCAAATGAGCAGTTCTTC
CASGLEGLANEQFF
>few|NA|TRBJ1-4|TRBV6-1
TGTGCCAGTAAACCGGGAGACGCGGATGAAAAACTGTTTTTT
CASKPGDADEKLFF
>NA|NA|TRBJ1-3|TRBV6-6
TGTGCCAGCAGTTACTCGTTTTCGGAAAGCTCTGGAAACACCATATATTTT
CASSYSFSESSGNTIYF
>NA|TRBD1|TRBJ1-3|TRBV4-2
TGTGCCAGCAGCCAAGAACGTGGCAGGGGGGCTGGAAACACCATATATTTT
CASSQERGRGAGNTIYF
>many|NA|TRBJ1-5|TRBV28
TGTGCCAGCAGTCAAATAGAGCTCAATCAGCCCCAGCATTTT
CASSQIELNQPQHF
>few|TRBD1|TRBJ2-2|TRBV2
TGTGCCAGCAGTGCCCAGGGGGCGCTGAACACCGGGGAGCTGTTTTTT
CASSAQGALNTGELFF
>few|NA|TRBJ1-3|TRBV5-1
TGCGCCAGCAGCTTGGTCCCCCTCCAGGTTACCTCCGGAAACACCATATATTTT
CASSLVPLQVTSGNTIYF
>NA|TRBD1|TRBJ2-7|TRBV20-1
TGCAGTGCTAGAGATTTACAGGGGTTAACCTACGAGCAGTACTTC
CSARDLQGLTYEQYF
>many|NA|TRBJ2-7|TRBV5-8
TGTGCCAGCAGCTTGACCATAGGGGACCCCTACGAGCAGTACTTC
CASSLTIGDPYEQYF
>many|NA|TRBJ2-3|TRBV5-1
TGCGCCAGCAGCTCCCGAATACACCTCACAGATACGCAGTATTTT
CASSSRIHLTDTQYF
>few|NA|TRBJ2-5|TRBV27
TGTGCCAGCAGCCACAGACTAGAAGAGACCCAGTACTTC
CASSHRLEETQYF
>NA|NA|TRBJ1-1|TRBV29-1
TGCAGCGTTGAGAACCCCGCCTGGGACACTGAAGCTTTCTTT
CSVENPAWDTEAFF
>many|TRBD2|TRBJ2-3|TRBV27
TGTGCCAGCAGTCAACTCCCCGGGACTAGCGGGAGGGGAGGAGATACGCAGTATTTT
CASSQLPGTSGRGGDTQYF
>many|NA|TRBJ2-7|TRBV28
TGTGCCAGCAGTTTAATAGCTTCCTACGAGCAGTACTTC
CASSLIASYEQYF
>many|NA|TRBJ1-1|TRBV3-1
TGTGCCAGCAGCAAACGCACTGAAGCTTTCTTT
CASSKRTEAFF
>many|TRBD2|TRBJ2-5|TRBV28
TGTGCCAGCGCACGGACTAGCGGGATTCAGTACTTC
CASARTSGIQYF
>NA|NA|TRBJ1-3|TRBV6-1
TGTGCCAGCAGTGAAAGGGGACATGATAGAAACACCATATATTTT
CASSERGHDRNTIYF
>few|NA|TRBJ1-6|TRBV6-2/TRBV6-3
TGTGCCAGCAGTGAGTCGGTGACGGATAATTCACCCCTCCACTTT
CASSESVTDNSPLHF
>once|NA|TRBJ1-5|TRBV28
TGCGCCAGCAGCCCCCGAGAGGCCGGGAAGAATCAGCCCCAGCATTTT
CASSPREAGKNQPQHF
>few|TRBD1|TRBJ1-4|TRBV12-3/TRBV12-4
TGTGCCAGCAGTCTCACAAGGGACAGTTGGAGGACTAATGAAAAACTGTTTTTT
CASSLTRDSWRTNEKLFF
>many|NA|TRBJ2-5|TRBV20-1
TGCAGTGCTAGAGATGCGGCCACGGAGACCCAGTACTTC
CSARDAATETQYF
>NA|NA|TRBJ2-1|TRBV19
TGTGCCAGTAGTATGCAGACCAGCTCCTACGAGCAGTTCTTC
CASSMQTSSYEQFF
>NA|NA|TRBJ2-1|TRBV24-1
TGTGCCACCAGTGACCCTGGATACAATGAGCAGTTCTTC
CATSDPGYNEQFF
>NA|TRBD1|TRBJ1-1|TRBV7-9
TGTGCCAGCAGCTTTATGGGGGGGACAGCGAACACTGAAGCTTTCTTT
CASSFMGGTANTEAFF
>NA|NA|TRBJ1-5|TRBV7-9
TGTGCCAGCAGCCCTTCAGGGGCGAACAATCAGCCCCAGCATTTT
CASSPSGANNQPQHF
>NA|TRBD1|TRBJ1-3|TRBV2
TGTGCCAGCAGCGACGGACAGGGCGGTGGAAACACCATATATTTT
CASSDGQGGGNTIYF
>NA|TRBD1|TRBJ1-2|TRBV18
TGTGCCAGCTCACCCGACAGGGATGACTACTATGGCTACACCTTC
CASSPDRDDYYGYTF
>many|TRBD2|TRBJ2-1|TRBV18
TGTGCCAGCTCCCGCGGGACTAGCGAAAACAATGAGCAGTTCTTC
CASSRGTSENNEQFF
>NA|NA|TRBJ1-1|TRBV29-1
TGCAGCGCCGAGGACAGGAACACTGAAGCTTTCTTT
CSAEDRNTEAFF
>many|NA|TRBJ1-5|TRBV6-1
TGTGCCAGCATCGAAACAGGACTTTATAGCAATCAGCCCCAGCATTTT
CASIETGLYSNQPQHF